The 18 T cell receptor beta chains below come from one sample, sequenced in a study of CD4+ T cells in melanoma. Clones were sequenced by immunoSEQ multiplex PCR, and TCRdb holds only the in-frame ones, with some missing. Among 10,000 to 12,000 clones, roughly two thirds were seen once, and the ten largest hold roughly 9.6%. Material: cells from a culture (not recorded whether cultured in vitro). Receptors originate from a human donor with melanoma.

In this sample, this clone turned up once. This chain connects TRBV11-2 to TRBJ1-1, with TRBD1 as a possible D gene (5 bases). CDR3 length: 15 amino acids. Between the trimmed V and J ends, which lost 4 bases and 1 base, there was a span of 13 bases. CDR1 and CDR2 (germline): SGHAT, FQNNGV. The CDR3 loop reads CASSSTEAKNTEAFF. In DNA, the CDR3 is TGTGCCAGCAGCTCGACAGAAGCGAAGAACACTGAAGCTTTCTTT. Complete variable domain (other parts from reference TRBV11-2 and TRBJ1-1): EAGVAQSPRYKIIEKRQSVAFWCNPISGHATLYWYQQILGQGPKLLIQFQNNGVVDDSQLPKDRFSAERLKGVDSTLKIQPAKLEDSAVYLCASSSTEAKNTEAFFGQGTRLTVV.

The CDR3 DNA reads as TGCAGCGTAATCGGACAGGGGAATGAAAAACTGTTTTTT. Translation: CSVIGQGNEKLFF. The rearrangement joins TRBV29-1 to TRBJ1-4; 9 bases align to TRBD1. The CDR3 covers 13 residues. Germline V lookup: CDR1 SQVTM, CDR2 ANQGSEA. Germline trimming cut 6 bases from V and 5 bases from J; bases unmatched to any gene: 4.

V gene TRBV6-1 combines with J gene TRBJ1-6; 8 bases are shared with TRBD1. V was pared by 3 bases and J by 3 bases, with 7 bases of the junction left unmatched. This CDR3 is 17 amino acids long. CDR1 is MNHNS, CDR2 SASEGT, per germline. The CDR3: CASSDETGAYYNSPLHF. The CDR3 bases are TGTGCCAGCAGTGATGAGACAGGGGCCTACTATAATTCACCCCTCCACTTT.

This clone turned up a few times. The chain has TRBV7-8 and TRBJ2-6; tentatively, D is TRBD1 (5 bases). Trimming shortened V by 5 bases and J by 7 bases, and 18 bases separated the two germline ends. The germline V gene encodes CDR1 SGHVS and CDR2 FQNEAQ. The CDR3 is 16 amino acids. CDR3 coding DNA: TGTGCCAGCAGCCCACCAGGGCCTCTGCGAGCCAACGTCCTGACTTTC. It yields the protein CASSPPGPLRANVLTF. The full variable domain, rest sourced from reference TRBV7-8 and TRBJ2-6, is GAGVSQSPRYKVAKRGQDVALRCDPISGHVSLFWYQQALGQGPEFLTYFQNEAQLDKSGLPSDRFFAERPEGSVSTLKIQRTQQEDSAVYLCASSPPGPLRANVLTFGAGSRLTVL.

This clone was detected a few times. The chain joins TRBV4-1 to TRBJ2-2; 7 nucleotides agree with TRBD2. This CDR3 is 16 amino acids long. The V gene end was trimmed by 1 base and the J gene end by 1 base; junction bases not matched to a gene: 3. The germline V gene encodes CDR1 MGHRA and CDR2 YSYEKL. The CDR3 loop reads CASSQVLAKNTGELFF. The CDR3 nucleotides read TGCGCCAGCAGCCAAGTACTAGCGAAGAACACCGGGGAGCTGTTTTTT.

The chain employs TRBV2 and TRBJ1-3, with a possible D match to TRBD1 (5 bases). CDR3 length equals 15 residues. The germline gives CDR1 SNHLY, CDR2 FYNNEI. The germline V and J ends were trimmed by 6 bases and 2 bases, with 14 bases remaining between them. Here the CDR3 reads CASRRTQGTGNTIYF. CDR3 sequence (DNA): TGTGCCAGCAGACGGACTCAGGGAACTGGAAACACCATATATTTT.

The chain uses TRBV18 and TRBJ1-3; weak D call: TRBD1 (5 bases). Deletions cut 4 bases from V and 0 bases from J, with 10 bases between. Per germline, CDR1 KGHSH and CDR2 LQKENI. The CDR3 is 15 amino acids. CDR3 residues: CASSQLDSSGNTIYF. CDR3 bases: TGTGCCAGCTCACAACTAGACAGCTCTGGAAACACCATATATTTT.

The chain has TRBV6-6 and TRBJ2-7, with TRBD1 identical over 7 bases. Germline CDR1 is MNHNY and CDR2 is SVGAGI (reference sequence). With V trimmed by 6 bases and J by 6 bases, 8 bases remained unmatched. The CDR3 consists of 13 residues. The CDR3 DNA follows: TGTGCCAGCAGCCGACAGGGATTAGGCGAGCAGTACTTC. Translated: CASSRQGLGEQYF.

The rearrangement joins TRBV30 to TRBJ2-1; TRBD2 matches at 8 bases. CDR3 size: 15 residues. V was pared by 5 bases and J by 1 base, with 7 bases of the junction left unmatched. The germline V gene has CDR1 GTSNPN and CDR2 SVGIG (reference sequence). In DNA form, the CDR3 reads TGTGCCTGGGGACCCGGGGGGGCGTCCTACAATGAGCAGTTCTTC. Protein sequence: CAWGPGGASYNEQFF.

Notes on this clone: At one of its ends the junction is not consistent with the germline gene, which may arise from a read error. V gene TRBV5-4 combines with J gene TRBJ1-2; 9 bases are a match to TRBD1. The CDR3 spans 15 residues. Germline-derived CDR1 and CDR2 are SGHNT and YYREEE (reference sequence). CDR3 DNA: TGTGCCAGCAACTTGGGGGGACAGGGAGGCTATGGCTACACCTTC. This encodes CASNLGGQGGYGYTF.

This clone has just one count. This sequence joins TRBV5-6 and TRBJ2-3; 10 nucleotides line up with TRBD2. V was pared by 7 bases and J by 1 base, with 12 bases of the junction left unmatched. Germline CDR1 is SGHDT and CDR2 is YYEEEE. The CDR3 totals 17 residues. This CDR3 is CASRRGVAGGRTDTQYF. CDR3 nucleotide sequence: TGTGCCAGCCGAAGAGGGGTAGCGGGGGGTCGCACAGATACGCAGTATTTT. The entire variable domain, with the rest obtained from reference TRBV5-6 and TRBJ2-3, is as follows: DAGVTQSPTHLIKTRGQQVTLRCSPKSGHDTVSWYQQALGQGPQFIFQYYEEEERQRGNFPDRFSGHQFPNYSSELNVNALLLGDSALYLCASRRGVAGGRTDTQYFGPGTRLTVL.

This clone was picked up one time. This chain joins TRBV5-1 and TRBJ2-7; possible D gene TRBD2, 6 bases. Germline lookup yields CDR1 SGHRS and CDR2 YFSETQ. Trimming stripped 4 bases from V and 3 bases from J, with 20 bases between. This CDR3 contains 16 residues. The CDR3 loop is CASSPGVRSGRYEQYF. The CDR3 nucleotides are TGCGCCAGCAGCCCGGGGGTAAGGTCCGGCCGCTACGAGCAGTACTTC. The entire variable domain, with the rest obtained from reference TRBV5-1 and TRBJ2-7, is as follows: KAGVTQTPRYLIKTRGQQVTLSCSPISGHRSVSWYQQTPGQGLQFLFEYFSETQRNKGNFPGRFSGRQFSNSRSEMNVSTLELGDSALYLCASSPGVRSGRYEQYFGPGTRLTVT.

This clone has a handful of counts. This chain connects TRBV29-1 to TRBJ2-3; D ambiguous. CDR1 is SQVTM, CDR2 ANQGSEA, per germline. Deletions cut 7 bases from V and 2 bases from J, with 4 bases between. The CDR3 length is 10 residues. In nucleotides, the CDR3 is TGCAGCGAATACACAGATACGCAGTATTTT. Amino acids: CSEYTDTQYF.

The genes are TRBV6-1 and TRBJ2-1, with D unclear. V was pared by 6 bases and J by 6 bases, with 15 bases between. Per germline, CDR1 MNHNS and CDR2 SASEGT. The CDR3 contains 14 residues. Here the CDR3 reads CASRPAFAFNEQFF. Written as DNA, the CDR3 is TGTGCCAGCAGACCAGCTTTCGCCTTCAATGAGCAGTTCTTC.

J is TRBJ1-3 and V is TRBV5-6; TRBD1 matches 7 bases. The CDR3 length is 15 residues. The junction had 3 bases not matched to a gene; V was cut back by 1 base and J by 2 bases. Germline V CDR1 and CDR2: SGHDT, YYEEEE. The chain's CDR3 is CASSLTGAAGNTIYF. The CDR3 nucleotides read TGTGCCAGCAGCTTGACAGGGGCCGCTGGAAACACCATATATTTT.

DNA of the CDR3: TGTGCCTGGAGGAGATCGGGGAATGAGCAGTTCTTC. This encodes CAWRRSGNEQFF. This chain uses TRBV30 with TRBJ2-1; tentatively, D is TRBD2 (5 bases). Trimming cost V 3 bases and J 7 bases, with 10 bases left between them. The CDR3 consists of 12 residues. Germline-derived CDR1 and CDR2 are GTSNPN and SVGIG (reference sequence).

This chain uses TRBV5-1 with TRBJ1-2, with TRBD1 identical over 7 bases. The trim removed 4 bases at V and 4 bases at J, leaving 19 bases unmatched. This CDR3 is built from 18 residues. Germline V lookup: CDR1 SGHRS, CDR2 YFSETQ. CDR3 DNA sequence: TGCGCCAGCAGCGACGGCCGACAGGGAGCAAATCTCCTCTATGGCTACACCTTC. Translating gives CASSDGRQGANLLYGYTF.

This chain connects TRBV4-1 to TRBJ1-1, with TRBD1 identical over 11 bases. With V trimmed by 4 bases and J by 11 bases, 15 bases remained unmatched. The CDR3 consists of 16 residues. CDR1 MGHRA and CDR2 YSYEKL come from the germline V gene. The CDR3, as DNA: TGCGCCAGCAGCCGACCCCGAGGGACAGGGGGGGTCCGGGCTTTCTTT. Amino acids: CASSRPRGTGGVRAFF.